A selection of T cell receptor beta chains follows, all from one sample in a study of T cells after yellow fever vaccination. TCRdb reprocessed the 5' RACE reads with MiXCR, giving one entry per CDR3 protein. This sample has 620,000 or so distinct CDR3 sequences, with about 17% found just once. Sequenced here: PBMCs, sampled 4 to 5 days after the first yellow fever vaccination. These TCRs come from a man younger than 35 who received the YFV17D yellow fever vaccine. Both conserved end residues are part of each CDR3. A D gene is named only where the DNA matches it firmly. A row's size may be missing; if present it is once, few, many or a size class.

J gene | clone size | D gene | V gene | CDR3 DNA | CDR3 protein
TRBJ2-1 | few | . | TRBV5-5 | TGTGCCAGCAGCTCAAGCAGGGGCACTTACAATGAGCAGTTCTTC | CASSSSRGTYNEQFF
TRBJ2-3 | . | . | TRBV25-1 | TGTGCCAGCAGTGACCCTCGCACAGGGAGCACAGATACGCAGTATTTT | CASSDPRTGSTDTQYF
TRBJ2-5 | . | . | TRBV11-2 | TGTGCCAGCAGCTCCGCGGTACAAGAGACCCAGTACTTC | CASSSAVQETQYF
TRBJ2-1 | few | TRBD2 | TRBV5-1 | TGCGCCAGCAGCGTCGGGACTAGCGATAGGAATGAGCAGTTCTTC | CASSVGTSDRNEQFF
TRBJ1-1 | many | . | TRBV29-1 | TGCAGCGTTGACTACGGGAGCACTGAAGCTTTCTTT | CSVDYGSTEAFF
TRBJ1-5 | few | . | TRBV4-2 | TGTGCCAGCAGCCAAGTCAGAATGTATAGCAATCAGCCCCAGCATTTT | CASSQVRMYSNQPQHF
TRBJ2-3 | once | TRBD2 | TRBV6-5 | TGTGCCAGCAGTTACTCGAGCGGGGTGGATACGCAGTATTTT | CASSYSSGVDTQYF
TRBJ1-1 | . | . | TRBV6-5 | TGTGCCAGCAGTTACTCGGCAGGGCGCACTGAAGCTTTCTTT | CASSYSAGRTEAFF
TRBJ2-7 | . | . | TRBV10-3 | TGTGCCATCAGTGAGTCAGAACAGATTGGTACCTACGAGCAGTACTTC | CAISESEQIGTYEQYF
TRBJ2-1 | few | . | TRBV4-3 | TGCGCCAGCAGCCAAGATCCGGCCAAATGGAGTGAGCAGTTCTTC | CASSQDPAKWSEQFF
TRBJ2-1 | . | TRBD2 | TRBV4-1 | TGCGCCAGCAGCCCAAGGGCGGGGGGGGCGGCCAATGAGCAGTTCTTC | CASSPRAGGAANEQFF
TRBJ2-5 | few | TRBD1 | TRBV29-1 | TGCAGCGCCAACAGGGGGTACCTCCAAGAGACCCAGTACTTC | CSANRGYLQETQYF
TRBJ1-1 | many | . | TRBV6-2/TRBV6-3 | TGTGCCAGCATAAATAATGAGGTCAACACTGAAGCTTTCTTT | CASINNEVNTEAFF
TRBJ2-1 | . | TRBD2 | TRBV5-1 | TGCGCCAGCAGCTGGGGACTAGCGGGGGCAAACTACAATGAGCAGTTCTTC | CASSWGLAGANYNEQFF
TRBJ2-4 | few | TRBD1 | TRBV2 | TGTGCCAGCAGTGGGCTAGGGGGCCGAGCCAAAAACATTCAGTACTTC | CASSGLGGRAKNIQYF
TRBJ2-3 | few | . | TRBV9 | TGTGCCAGCAGCGCCTCACTCGCAAGAAGCACAGATACGCAGTATTTT | CASSASLARSTDTQYF
TRBJ2-3 | few | . | TRBV7-8 | TGTGCCAGCAGCTTAGCGCCGGGAGCGGGCGAGCGGGATACGCAGTATTTT | CASSLAPGAGERDTQYF
TRBJ2-1 | . | . | TRBV5-6 | TGTGCCAGCAGCGTGGGGACTTGGCCGAGGTACAATGAGCAGTTCTTC | CASSVGTWPRYNEQFF
TRBJ2-5 | . | TRBD2 | TRBV9 | TGTGCCAGCAGCATCAGCGGTTCGCCTAGCGGGGAGACCCAGTACTTC | CASSISGSPSGETQYF
TRBJ1-5 | . | TRBD1 | TRBV24-1 | TGTGCCACCAGTGATCACTGCGTCGGACAGGGGGGATATAGCAATCAGCCCCAGCATTTT | CATSDHCVGQGGYSNQPQHF
TRBJ2-2 | few | TRBD1 | TRBV9 | TGTGCCAGCAGCTCCCAATTCAGGGGGATCACCGGGGAGCTGTTTTTT | CASSSQFRGITGELFF
TRBJ1-1 | . | . | TRBV7-2 | TGTGCCAGCAGCTTAGTCCCCTCTAGAGAGGGCACTGAAGCTTTCTTT | CASSLVPSREGTEAFF
TRBJ1-2 | once | . | TRBV19 | TGTGCCAGTAATCCGCAGGCAGGGGTTTATGGCTACACCTTC | CASNPQAGVYGYTF
TRBJ1-1 | . | TRBD1 | TRBV19 | TGTGCCAGCGGACAGGGAAGGAACACTGAAGCTTTCTTT | CASGQGRNTEAFF
TRBJ2-7 | . | TRBD2 | TRBV10-2 | TGCGCCAGCAGGTCGGCGGGGGGAGTCTACGAGCAGTACTTC | CASRSAGGVYEQYF
TRBJ2-7 | few | . | TRBV3-1 | TGTGCCAGCAGCCAAGTCCGCAGGGCTAAGGACGAGCAGTACTTC | CASSQVRRAKDEQYF
TRBJ2-6 | . | . | TRBV10-3 | TGTGCCATCAGTGAGTCCCCGGACTCTGGGGCCAACGTCCTGACTTTC | CAISESPDSGANVLTF
TRBJ2-3 | . | . | TRBV3-1 | TGTGCCAGCAGCCACGCTGGGGGGACACTTTATTTT | CASSHAGGTLYF
TRBJ1-6 | few | TRBD1 | TRBV6-1 | TGTGCAACGTTGCGGGACAGAGTTTATAATTCACCCCTCCACTTT | CATLRDRVYNSPLHF
TRBJ2-5 | many | . | TRBV5-1 | TGCGCCAGCAGCTTGGATGTGACCCAAGAGACCCAGTACTTC | CASSLDVTQETQYF
TRBJ2-2 | . | TRBD1 | TRBV11-1 | TGTGCCAGCAGCCTGCTGACTCAGGGGGCGCGTAGGGCCGGGGAGCTGTTTTTT | CASSLLTQGARRAGELFF
TRBJ2-3 | . | . | TRBV19 | TGTGCCAGTAGTAGGACCAGGGGAGATACGCAGTATTTT | CASSRTRGDTQYF
TRBJ2-4 | . | . | TRBV20-1 | TGCAGTGCTAGAGCTGGGTTAGCCAAAAACATTCAGTACTTC | CSARAGLAKNIQYF
TRBJ2-3 | few | TRBD2 | TRBV5-4 | TGTGCCAGCAGCTCGCTTAGCGGGAGCGCAGATACGCAGTATTTT | CASSSLSGSADTQYF
TRBJ2-6 | . | . | TRBV5-1 | TGCGCCAGCAGCTTGGGCCTGGATCAGTCTGGGGCCAACGTCCTGACTTTC | CASSLGLDQSGANVLTF
TRBJ2-3 | . | TRBD2 | TRBV28 | TGTGCCAGCAGCCGACGACGTGGGGGGGGATCAGATACGCAGTATTTT | CASSRRRGGGSDTQYF
TRBJ1-2 | . | . | TRBV7-2 | TGTGCCAGCAGCTTAGCGATAACGGTAGGGAAGACTGGCTACACCTTC | CASSLAITVGKTGYTF
TRBJ1-2 | . | . | TRBV12-3/TRBV12-4 | TGTGCCAGCAGTTTAGCTGTGCAGCCTACCTTC | CASSLAVQPTF
TRBJ2-7 | . | . | TRBV7-2 | TGTGCCAGCAGCCCTTCCCCCGGGGTCCAGTACTTC | CASSPSPGVQYF
TRBJ2-7 | . | . | TRBV10-2 | TGCGCCAGCACCGCGGGGACCTACGAGCAGTACTTC | CASTAGTYEQYF
TRBJ1-2 | . | TRBD1 | TRBV13 | TGTGCCAGCAGCTTAAGACAGGGGGCACGGTATGGCTACACCTTC | CASSLRQGARYGYTF
TRBJ1-2 | few | TRBD1 | TRBV11-2 | TGTGCCAGCAGCTTAGACCGGCCGACAGGGAGAAACTATGGCTACACCTTC | CASSLDRPTGRNYGYTF
TRBJ1-2 | . | TRBD1 | TRBV4-3 | TGCGCCAGCAGCCAAGATGTCAGGGGGGATGTCGGCTACACCTTC | CASSQDVRGDVGYTF
TRBJ2-7 | once | . | TRBV7-9 | TGTGCCAGCAGCTTAGTCAGTGCCTCCTACGAGCAGTACTTC | CASSLVSASYEQYF
TRBJ2-7 | few | . | TRBV5-1 | TGCGCCAGCAGCTCCCAAGTCCTCGGACAGACCTACGAGCAGTACTTC | CASSSQVLGQTYEQYF
TRBJ1-6 | . | . | TRBV27 | TGTGCCAGCAGAACCCAGGGGCTATATAATTCACCCCTCCACTTT | CASRTQGLYNSPLHF
TRBJ1-2 | few | . | TRBV6-5 | TGTGCCAGCAGTTACTCGAGGCCCAACTATGGCTACACCTTC | CASSYSRPNYGYTF
TRBJ2-7 | few | . | TRBV6-2/TRBV6-3 | TGTGCCAGCGTTAGAGGGCCTACCTACGAGCAGTACTTC | CASVRGPTYEQYF
TRBJ1-2 | . | . | TRBV10-3 | TGTGCCACTGGCGAGGGGATAAGGATCGTAGGCTACACCTTC | CATGEGIRIVGYTF
TRBJ2-2 | . | . | TRBV6-5 | TGTGCCAGCAGTTACCTCGGGGCGCAAAACACCGGGGAGCTGTTTTTT | CASSYLGAQNTGELFF
TRBJ2-1 | . | . | TRBV4-1 | TGCGCCAGCAGCCAAGGGGGAGGGGGTGGTGAGCAGTTCTTC | CASSQGGGGGEQFF
TRBJ2-2 | . | . | TRBV4-1 | TGCGCCAGCAGACATATCGGGGAGCTGTTTTTT | CASRHIGELFF
TRBJ2-2 | few | . | TRBV10-3 | TGTGCCATCAGTGACCCCTTCATAACGTCCGAGGAGCTGTTTTTT | CAISDPFITSEELFF
TRBJ2-5 | . | TRBD2 | TRBV4-3 | TGCGCCAGCAGCCAAGATATGCTAGCGGGGGGCCAAGAGACCCAGTACTTC | CASSQDMLAGGQETQYF
TRBJ1-4 | many | . | TRBV5-1 | TGCGCCAGCAGCCCCTACAAAGGGACGGGGAATGAAAAACTGTTTTTT | CASSPYKGTGNEKLFF
TRBJ2-5 | few | . | TRBV19 | TGTGCCAGTAGTATAGCGGAGCAAGAGACCCAGTACTTC | CASSIAEQETQYF
TRBJ1-5 | . | . | TRBV6-2/TRBV6-3 | TGTGCCAGCAGTTACTTCCGACAGAAAAATCAGCCCCAGCATTTT | CASSYFRQKNQPQHF
TRBJ2-7 | . | . | TRBV7-9 | TGTGCCAGCAGCCCCGCCGGGACACCTTACGAGCAGCACTTC | CASSPAGTPYEQHF